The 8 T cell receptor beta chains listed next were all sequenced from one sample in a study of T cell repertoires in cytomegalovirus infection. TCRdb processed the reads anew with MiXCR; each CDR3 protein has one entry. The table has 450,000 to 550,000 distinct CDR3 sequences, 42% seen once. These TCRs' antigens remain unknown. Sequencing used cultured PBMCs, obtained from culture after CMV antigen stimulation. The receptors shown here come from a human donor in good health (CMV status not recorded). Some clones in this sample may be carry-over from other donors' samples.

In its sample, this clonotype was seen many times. CDR3 DNA: TGTGCCAGCATGTACCCAGAAGGGGATGCAACTAATGAAAAACTGTTTTTT. Encoded protein: CASMYPEGDATNEKLFF. The V and J genes are TRBV7-8 and TRBJ1-4; D perhaps matches TRBD1 (5 bases). V was trimmed by 7 bases and J by 0 bases, leaving 18 bases between them. The CDR3 consists of 17 residues. Germline V gives CDR1 SGHVS, CDR2 FQNEAQ.

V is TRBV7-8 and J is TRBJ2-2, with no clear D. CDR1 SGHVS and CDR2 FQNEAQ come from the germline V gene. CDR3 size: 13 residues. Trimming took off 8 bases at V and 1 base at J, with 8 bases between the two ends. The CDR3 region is CASGERNTGELFF. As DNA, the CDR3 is TGTGCCAGCGGTGAACGGAACACCGGGGAGCTGTTTTTT.

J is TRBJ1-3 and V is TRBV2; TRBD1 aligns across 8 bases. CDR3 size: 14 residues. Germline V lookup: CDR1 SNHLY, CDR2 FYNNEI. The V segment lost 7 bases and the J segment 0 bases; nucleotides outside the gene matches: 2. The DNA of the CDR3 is TGTGCCAGCATCCAGGGGGCCTCTGGAAACACCATATATTTT. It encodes CASIQGASGNTIYF.

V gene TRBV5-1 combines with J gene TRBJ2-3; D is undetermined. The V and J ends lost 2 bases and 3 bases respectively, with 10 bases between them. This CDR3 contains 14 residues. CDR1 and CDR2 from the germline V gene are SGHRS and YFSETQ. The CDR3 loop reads CASSFLTPTDTQYF. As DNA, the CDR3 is TGCGCCAGCAGCTTCCTGACACCGACAGATACGCAGTATTTT. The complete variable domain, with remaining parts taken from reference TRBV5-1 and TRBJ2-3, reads KAGVTQTPRYLIKTRGQQVTLSCSPISGHRSVSWYQQTPGQGLQFLFEYFSETQRNKGNFPGRFSGRQFSNSRSEMNVSTLELGDSALYLCASSFLTPTDTQYFGPGTRLTVL.

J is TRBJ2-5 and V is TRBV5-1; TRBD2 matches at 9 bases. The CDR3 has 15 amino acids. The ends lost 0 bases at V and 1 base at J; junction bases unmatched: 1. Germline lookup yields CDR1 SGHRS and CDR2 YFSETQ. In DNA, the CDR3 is TGCGCCAGCAGCTTGGATAGCGGGAGCCAAGAGACCCAGTACTTC. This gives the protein CASSLDSGSQETQYF.

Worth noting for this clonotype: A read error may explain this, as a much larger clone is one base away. CDR3 region: CASSQGRGPQKTQYF. CDR3 sequence (DNA): TGTGCCAGCAGCCAAGGGCGGGGTCCACAAAAGACCCAGTACTTC. The V and J genes are TRBV7-2 and TRBJ2-5; D may be TRBD2 (6 bases). CDR1 is SGHTA, CDR2 FQGNSA, per germline. This CDR3 spans 15 amino acids. V was cut by 5 bases and J by 6 bases, with 19 bases left in between.

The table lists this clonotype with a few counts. CDR3 loop: CASSFSTRGATDTQYF. The CDR3 DNA follows: TGTGCCAGCAGCTTCTCCACGCGGGGAGCCACAGATACGCAGTATTTT. The V call is TRBV7-2, the J call TRBJ2-3; possibly TRBD2 for D (6 bases). The CDR3 covers 16 residues. The V gene's germline CDR1 is SGHTA and CDR2 FQGNSA. V was clipped by 3 bases and J by 2 bases, with 15 bases between them. Complete variable domain (other parts from reference TRBV7-2 and TRBJ2-3): GAGVSQSPSNKVTEKGKDVELRCDPISGHTALYWYRQSLGQGLEFLIYFQGNSAPDKSGLPSDRFSAERTGGSVSTLTIQRTQQEDSAVYLCASSFSTRGATDTQYFGPGTRLTVL.

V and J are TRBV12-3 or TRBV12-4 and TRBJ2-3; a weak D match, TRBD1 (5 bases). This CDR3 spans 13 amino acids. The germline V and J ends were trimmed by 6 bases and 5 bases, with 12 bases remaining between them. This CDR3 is CASRPPGLDTQYF. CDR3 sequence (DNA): TGTGCCAGCAGACCCCCAGGGTTAGATACGCAGTATTTT.